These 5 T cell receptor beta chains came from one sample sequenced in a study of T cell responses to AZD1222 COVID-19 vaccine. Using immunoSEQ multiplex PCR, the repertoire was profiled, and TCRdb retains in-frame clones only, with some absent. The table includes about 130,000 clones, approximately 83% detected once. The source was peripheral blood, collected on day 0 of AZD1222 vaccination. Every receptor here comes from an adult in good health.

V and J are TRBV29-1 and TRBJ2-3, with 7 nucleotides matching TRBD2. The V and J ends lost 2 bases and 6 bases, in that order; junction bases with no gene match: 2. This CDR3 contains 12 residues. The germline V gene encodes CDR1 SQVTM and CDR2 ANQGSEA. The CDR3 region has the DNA TGCAGCGTTGAAAAGCGGGGTGATACGCAGTATTTT. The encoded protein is CSVEKRGDTQYF.

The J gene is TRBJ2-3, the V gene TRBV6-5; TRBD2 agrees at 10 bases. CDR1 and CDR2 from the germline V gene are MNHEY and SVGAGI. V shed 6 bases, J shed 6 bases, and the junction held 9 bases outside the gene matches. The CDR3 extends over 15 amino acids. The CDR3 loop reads CASRSTPSGGDTQYF. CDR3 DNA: TGTGCCAGCAGATCCACACCTAGCGGGGGCGATACGCAGTATTTT.

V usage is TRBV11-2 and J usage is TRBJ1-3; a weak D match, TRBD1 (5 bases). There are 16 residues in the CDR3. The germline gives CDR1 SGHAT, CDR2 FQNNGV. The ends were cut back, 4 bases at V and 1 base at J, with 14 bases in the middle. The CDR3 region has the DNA TGTGCCAGCAGCTCCCCCTTTTGGGGGTCTGGAAACACCATATATTTT. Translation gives CASSSPFWGSGNTIYF. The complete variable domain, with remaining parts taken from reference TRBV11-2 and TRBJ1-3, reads EAGVAQSPRYKIIEKRQSVAFWCNPISGHATLYWYQQILGQGPKLLIQFQNNGVVDDSQLPKDRFSAERLKGVDSTLKIQPAKLEDSAVYLCASSSPFWGSGNTIYFGEGSWLTVV.

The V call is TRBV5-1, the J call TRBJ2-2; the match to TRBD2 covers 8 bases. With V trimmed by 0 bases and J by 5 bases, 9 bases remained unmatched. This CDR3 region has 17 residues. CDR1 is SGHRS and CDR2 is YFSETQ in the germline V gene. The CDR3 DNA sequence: TGCGCCAGCAGCTTGGGGCCCTTAGCGGGATCTACCGGGGAGCTGTTTTTT. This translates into CASSLGPLAGSTGELFF.

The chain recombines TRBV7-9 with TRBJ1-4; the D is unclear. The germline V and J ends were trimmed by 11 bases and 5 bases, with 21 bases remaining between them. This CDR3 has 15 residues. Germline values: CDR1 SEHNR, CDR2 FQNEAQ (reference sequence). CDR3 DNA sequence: TGTGCCGCCCGCCTGGGGTCAGGAGAGAATGAAAAACTGTTTTTT. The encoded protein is CAARLGSGENEKLFF.